The 15 T cell receptor beta chains below come from one sample, sequenced in a study of cytomegalovirus exposure and HLA in healthy donors. Vbeta (60) and Jbeta (13) primers were used in the PCR. TCRdb keeps only in-frame clones here, not all; method: immunoSEQ multiplex PCR. The sample gives over 70,000 clones, roughly 76% of which show up once; roughly 1.5% is in the top ten. The sequencing input was PBMCs. These receptors came from a male donor in good health and CMV-seronegative.

This clone came up once. The chain uses TRBV4-3 and TRBJ1-4; 12 bases are shared with TRBD1. The ends lost 3 bases at V and 8 bases at J; junction bases unmatched: 10. This CDR3 is built from 17 residues. Germline CDR1 reads LGHNA; CDR2 reads YSLEER. In DNA, the CDR3 is TGCGCCAGCAGCCAGCGGGACAGGGGGCACCTGAGGGAAAAACTGTTTTTT. Its translation is CASSQRDRGHLREKLFF.

The gene calls are TRBV29-1 and TRBJ1-6; D is possibly TRBD1 (6 bases). The V end was cut by 6 bases, the J end by 7 bases, with 13 bases between. Germline loops: CDR1 SQVTM, CDR2 ANQGSEA. CDR3 length equals 13 residues. This CDR3 reads CSVGEGGNSPLHF. CDR3 DNA: TGCAGCGTAGGGGAGGGGGGCAATTCACCCCTCCACTTT.

This clone was detected only once. The chain has TRBV4-3 and TRBJ1-4, with 7 bases lining up with TRBD1. The CDR3 runs 17 residues. In germline, CDR1 is LGHNA, CDR2 YSLEER. V shed 0 bases and J 3 bases; nucleotides not matched to a gene: 7. The CDR3 region is CASSQDGPGGPNEKLFF. The CDR3 region has the DNA TGCGCCAGCAGCCAAGATGGCCCAGGGGGGCCTAATGAAAAACTGTTTTTT.

This clone has a single count. This chain connects TRBV19 to TRBJ1-1; 12 nucleotides match TRBD1. Germline V gene data show CDR1 as LNHDA and CDR2 as SQIVND (reference sequence). CDR3 length: 14 residues. V lost 6 bases and J lost 3; bases outside the gene matches: 2. The CDR3 sequence: CASRGTGGHTEAFF. CDR3 in DNA: TGTGCCAGTAGGGGGACAGGGGGCCACACTGAAGCTTTCTTT.

V and J are TRBV28 and TRBJ2-5; weak D call: TRBD1 (5 bases). The DNA end is more similar to TRBJ2-7, so the J call may be wrong. The CDR3 is made up of 15 amino acids. Germline CDR1 MDHEN, CDR2 SYDVKM. This CDR3 is CASSSHGAGNYEQYF. CDR3 DNA: TGTGCCAGCAGTTCACATGGGGCAGGGAACTACGAGCAGTACTTC.

This clone was picked up a small number of times. J is TRBJ2-1 and V is TRBV28; a possible D gene is TRBD2 (6 bases). Trimming removed 8 bases from V and 0 bases from J, with 17 bases in between. Germline V gene sequence: CDR1 MDHEN, CDR2 SYDVKM. This CDR3 spans 16 amino acids. CDR3 sequence reads: CASSRGGTSSYNEQFF. CDR3 DNA: TGTGCCAGCTCTCGGGGAGGTACCAGCTCCTACAATGAGCAGTTCTTC.

This chain links TRBV28 with TRBJ1-5; 12 nucleotides agree with TRBD1. The CDR3 is 16 amino acids. Germline trimming cut 8 bases from V and 8 bases from J; bases unmatched to any gene: 13. Per the germline V gene, CDR1 is MDHEN and CDR2 is SYDVKM. CDR3 amino acids: CASVAPGTGGGKPQHF. CDR3 sequence (DNA): TGTGCCAGCGTGGCCCCCGGGACAGGGGGCGGAAAGCCCCAGCATTTT.

This chain links TRBV9 with TRBJ2-3, with 10 bases matching TRBD1. The trim removed 0 bases at V and 5 bases at J, leaving 6 bases unmatched. There are 16 residues in the CDR3. Germline V lookup: CDR1 SGDLS, CDR2 YYNGEE. The CDR3 sequence: CASSVEGTGVGDTQYF. DNA for the CDR3: TGTGCCAGCAGCGTAGAGGGGACAGGGGTGGGAGATACGCAGTATTTT.

The chain recombines TRBV7-2 with TRBJ2-3; a possible D gene is TRBD1 (5 bases). V dropped 3 bases and J dropped 0 bases, with 16 bases sitting between them. Germline V CDR1 and CDR2: SGHTA, FQGNSA. This CDR3 comprises 17 residues. The CDR3 loop is CASSLGHAAPSTDTQYF. The CDR3 region has the DNA TGTGCCAGCAGCTTGGGGCATGCGGCCCCGAGCACAGATACGCAGTATTTT.

The chain recombines TRBV28 with TRBJ1-1, with 8 positions matching TRBD1. In germline, CDR1 is MDHEN, CDR2 SYDVKM. Trimming took 1 base from V and 4 from J; bases not matched to a gene: 5. The CDR3 is 15 residues long. The CDR3 spells CASSLFAGGATEAFF. CDR3 coding DNA: TGTGCCAGCAGTTTATTCGCAGGGGGCGCCACTGAAGCTTTCTTT. Supplemented by reference TRBV28 and TRBJ1-1, the full variable domain reads DVKVTQSSRYLVKRTGEKVFLECVQDMDHENMFWYRQDPGLGLRLIYFSYDVKMKEKGDIPEGYSVSREKKERFSLILESASTNQTSMYLCASSLFAGGATEAFFGQGTRLTVV.

This chain links TRBV5-4 with TRBJ2-7, with 8 bases that match TRBD1. The CDR3 runs to 15 residues. Per the germline V gene, CDR1 is SGHNT and CDR2 is YYREEE (reference sequence). V lost 6 bases to trimming and J lost 6 bases; unmatched junction nucleotides: 14. CDR3: CASINRGWNKREQYF. CDR3 bases: TGTGCCAGCATCAACAGGGGGTGGAATAAGCGCGAGCAGTACTTC.

The chain couples TRBV9 to TRBJ1-3; no definite D call. The germline V gene has CDR1 SGDLS and CDR2 YYNGEE. This CDR3 is built from 13 residues. V was trimmed by 2 bases and J by 4 bases, leaving 7 bases between them. The CDR3 spells CASSVPPGNTIYF. The CDR3 DNA reads TGTGCCAGCAGCGTTCCCCCAGGAAACACCATATATTTT.

This clone was observed a single time. CDR3 DNA: TGTGCCTGGAGTGCGGGGTACTCTGGGGCCAACGTCCTGACTTTC. Translation gives CAWSAGYSGANVLTF. The rearrangement links TRBV30 to TRBJ2-6, with D possibly TRBD2 on 5 matching bases. Germline V lookup: CDR1 GTSNPN, CDR2 SVGIG (reference sequence). Trimming pared 1 base from V and 0 bases from J, leaving 7 bases between. The CDR3 totals 15 residues.

The CDR3 is CASSLDLGQPNSPLHF. Here the CDR3 DNA reads TGTGCCAGCAGCTTAGATTTGGGACAGCCTAATTCACCCCTCCACTTT. The gene calls are TRBV7-2 and TRBJ1-6; TRBD1 agrees at 7 bases. J was trimmed by 6 bases and V by 1 base; bases with no gene match: 6. The CDR3 is made up of 16 amino acids. Germline CDR1 reads SGHTA; CDR2 reads FQGNSA.

CDR3 sequence: CASSLAFQGKANYGYTF. The CDR3 DNA is TGTGCCAGCAGCTTAGCGTTTCAGGGAAAAGCTAACTATGGCTACACCTTC. This chain joins TRBV7-9 and TRBJ1-2; possibly TRBD1 for D (5 bases). The V end was cut by 0 bases, the J end by 0 bases, with 14 bases between. CDR3 size: 17 residues. In germline, CDR1 is SEHNR, CDR2 FQNEAQ (reference sequence).